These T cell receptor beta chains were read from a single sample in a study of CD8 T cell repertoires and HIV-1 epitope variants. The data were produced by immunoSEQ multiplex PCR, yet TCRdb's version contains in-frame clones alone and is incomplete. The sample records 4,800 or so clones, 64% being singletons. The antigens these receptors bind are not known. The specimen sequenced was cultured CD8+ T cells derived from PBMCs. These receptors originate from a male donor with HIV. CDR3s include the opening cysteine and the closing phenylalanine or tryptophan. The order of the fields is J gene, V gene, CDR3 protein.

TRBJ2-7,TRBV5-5,CASSLRAGEQYF
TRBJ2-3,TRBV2,CASSPTLGLAGVADTQYF
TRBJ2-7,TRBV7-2,CASSLRGYYEQYF
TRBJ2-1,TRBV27,CASSPQGTNYNEQFF
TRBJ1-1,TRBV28,CASSLTSYTEAFF
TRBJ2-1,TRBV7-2,CASSLYAGYNEQFF
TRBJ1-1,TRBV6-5,CASSLASLEAFF
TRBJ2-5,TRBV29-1,CSVGGETQYF
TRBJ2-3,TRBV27,CASSSTSTSGDTDTQYF
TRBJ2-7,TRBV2,CASRDTGAYEQYF
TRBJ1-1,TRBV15,CATSRSRGTDEAFF
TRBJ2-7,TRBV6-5,CASSYSILYEQYF
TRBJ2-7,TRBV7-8,CASSLYGVATSGYEQYF
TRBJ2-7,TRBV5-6,CASSFGDEQYF
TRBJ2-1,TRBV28,CASSLQLASSDEQFF
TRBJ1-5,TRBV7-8,CASSFFFYRGPNQPQHF
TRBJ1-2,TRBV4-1,CASSQEGRQDRGNYGYTF